This TCR beta chain was identified in a study of CD8+ T cells in alopecia areata. Study results and limitations: Administration of tofacitinib significantly diminished scalp clonality and expanded CD8+ clones within the top 100.

Once RNA had been extracted, it was reverse transcribed into cDNA to act as the sequencing template. Data came from immunoSEQ multiplex PCR; TCRdb stores just in-frame clones and leaves some out. The data hold some 130,000 clones, with around 50% observed a single time. This CDR3 has 14 amino acids. Germline CDR1 is LGHNA and CDR2 is YNFKEQ. Trimming stripped 1 base from V and 4 bases from J, with 9 bases between. Documented treatment: oral pan-JAK inhibitor, 5-10 mg twice daily. Collected material from alopecia areata patients comprised lesional scalp punch biopsies and peripheral blood. Sorting of CD4+ and CD8+ T cells was performed on PBMCs. A few counts support this clone. Its antigen is unidentified.

This clonotype was obtained from a human donor with alopecia areata. This chain uses TRBV4-2 with TRBJ2-3, with D perhaps matching TRBD1 or TRBD2 (6 bases each). Sequences were derived from CD8+ T cells sorted from blood, sampled at week 4, from a patient treated with tofacitinib. The CDR3 is CASSQAGAADTQYF. In DNA form, the CDR3 reads TGTGCCAGCAGCCAAGCGGGGGCCGCAGATACGCAGTATTTT.